A single sample gave rise to the 2 T cell receptor beta chains below, sequenced in a study of blood T cell repertoires in COVID-19. Libraries were prepared by immunoSEQ multiplex PCR; TCRdb keeps only in-frame clonotypes and omits some of them. The profile covers about 280,000 clones, with about 90% appearing a single time and 2.2% taken by the ten largest. The sample was peripheral blood. These receptors were obtained from a woman between 45 and 60 years old who had recovered from COVID-19.

The chain joins TRBV11-2 to TRBJ1-1; 8 nucleotides match TRBD1. The germline V gene encodes CDR1 SGHAT and CDR2 FQNNGV. The CDR3 has 15 residues. J was trimmed by 4 bases and V by 6 bases; bases with no gene match: 10. CDR3 region: CASRRLTGGLTEAFF. CDR3 coding DNA: TGTGCCAGCAGACGATTAACAGGGGGTCTCACTGAAGCTTTCTTT.

The rearrangement uses TRBV28 and TRBJ1-1, with D perhaps matching TRBD1 (6 bases). This CDR3 spans 15 amino acids. CDR1 is MDHEN and CDR2 is SYDVKM in the germline V gene. Trimming stripped 5 bases from V and 0 bases from J, with 13 bases between. The CDR3 protein is CASSTFNRVNTEAFF. For the CDR3, the DNA is TGTGCCAGCAGTACGTTCAACAGGGTGAACACTGAAGCTTTCTTT.